The present T cell receptor beta chain was sequenced within a study of OX40 agonist ivuxolimab in advanced cancers. On the study more broadly: Allowance was made for prior anti-PD-1, anti-PD-L1 or anti-CTLA-4 therapy, and approximately 41% had some. Study-level results: The study observed clonal expansion of CD4+ and CD8+ blood T cells by week 6 at 0.1 to 3.0 mg/kg. Compared with CD4+, CD8+ T cells on average had more expanded clones.

Excluded were patients having autoimmune disease history or systemic immunosuppression. Repertoires were generated with immunoSEQ multiplex PCR, while TCRdb's copy carries only in-frame clones and drops some. The sample contains approximately 92,000 clones, approximately 94% of which appear only once. Germline V gene sequence: CDR1 MNHNY, CDR2 SVGAGI (reference sequence). V lost 2 bases to trimming and J lost 9 bases; unmatched junction nucleotides: 10. This CDR3 is 16 amino acids long. Turning to this clone: Its antigen is unknown.

Here the sequenced sample was CD4+ or CD8+ T cells sorted from blood, taken in a trial of the OX40 agonist ivuxolimab. The TCR comes from an adult with an advanced solid tumor such as melanoma, head and neck, liver or kidney cancer. This chain uses TRBV6-6 with TRBJ1-6; 7 bases map to TRBD1. CDR3 protein: CASSYRPTGRGSPLHF. The CDR3 region has the DNA TGTGCCAGCAGTTACCGGCCGACAGGGCGGGGTTCACCCCTCCACTTT.